The sequence of this T cell receptor beta chain was determined in a study of T cells in Graves' hyperthyroidism and ophthalmopathy. Study results and caveats: Separating ophthalmopathy from stable hyperthyroidism was achieved by a 13 V-J model.

The TCR beta CDR3 regions underwent amplification using RNA transcripts as the source. TCR CDR3 underwent first-round RT-PCR with the HTBI primer set. TCRdb reanalysed the multiplex PCR reads using MiXCR and keeps one entry per CDR3 protein. The sample holds about 200,000 distinct CDR3 sequences, less than 20% seen once. This CDR3 region has 13 residues. V was cut by 2 bases and J by 8 bases, with 10 bases left in between. For this clonotype: Antigen unknown.

This sequence was found in a woman in her fifties or sixties with Graves' hyperthyroidism. Sequenced input: blood. The V gene is TRBV12-3 or TRBV12-4, the J gene TRBJ2-4; D remains ambiguous. The CDR3 sequence: CASSLNRRDIQYF. The CDR3 DNA is TGTGCCAGCAGTTTAAACAGAAGGGACATTCAGTACTTC.